The TCR beta chain described here comes from a study of T-cell memory formation after mild COVID-19. Turning to the study itself: In these data, TCR clusters were largely donor specific.

V dropped 0 bases and J dropped 6; count of bases not matched to a gene: 12. Germline V gives CDR1 LNHNV, CDR2 YYDKDF (reference sequence). This CDR3 has 19 residues. Findings and caveats of the study: The pre-infection memory compartment contained some responding clones, suggesting cross-reactive memory joined. Contracting CD8+ clones were enriched in EMRA, CD4+ mainly in CM and EM.

This clonotype was picked up a small number of times. The antigen remains undetermined. TCRdb used MiXCR to reprocess the 5' RACE reads, holding one entry per CDR3 protein. The table shows about 560,000 distinct CDR3 sequences, with less than 25% occurring only once. The sequence was collected from an adult woman who had mild COVID-19 (a few samples of this study predate the infection). Cell type and time point are not known. Sequenced: PBMCs or a T cell subset sorted from them (not recorded which). The J gene is TRBJ2-2, the V gene TRBV15, with 11 bases lining up with TRBD2. DNA of the CDR3: TGTGCCACCAGCAGAGATTGGGCTAGCGGGGGGATCGTTGCCGGGGAGCTGTTTTTT. Encoded protein: CATSRDWASGGIVAGELFF.